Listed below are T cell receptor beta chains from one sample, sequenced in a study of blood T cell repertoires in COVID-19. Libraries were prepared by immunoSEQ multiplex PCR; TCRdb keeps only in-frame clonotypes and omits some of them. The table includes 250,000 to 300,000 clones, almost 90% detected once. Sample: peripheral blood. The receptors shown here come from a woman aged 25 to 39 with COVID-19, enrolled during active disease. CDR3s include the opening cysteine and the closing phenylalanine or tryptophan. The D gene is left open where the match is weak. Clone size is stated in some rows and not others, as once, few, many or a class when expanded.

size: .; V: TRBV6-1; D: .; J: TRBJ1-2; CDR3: CASSEVGERINGYTF; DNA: TGTGCCAGCAGTGAAGTCGGGGAAAGAATAAATGGCTACACCTTC
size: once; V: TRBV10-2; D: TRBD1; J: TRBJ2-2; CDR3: CASCGTGVTGELFF; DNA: TGCGCCAGCTGCGGGACAGGGGTTACCGGGGAGCTGTTTTTT
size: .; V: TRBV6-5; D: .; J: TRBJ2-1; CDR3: CATPSGGKNYNEQFF; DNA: TGTGCCACCCCGTCTGGCGGGAAGAACTACAATGAGCAGTTCTTC
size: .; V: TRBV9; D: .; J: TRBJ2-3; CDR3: CASSVYGGGGDTQYF; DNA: TGTGCCAGCAGCGTCTACGGGGGAGGTGGAGATACGCAGTATTTT
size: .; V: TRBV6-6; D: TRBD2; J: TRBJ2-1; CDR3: CASIMKTSGTNEQFF; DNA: TGTGCCAGCATTATGAAGACTAGCGGGACTAATGAGCAGTTCTTC
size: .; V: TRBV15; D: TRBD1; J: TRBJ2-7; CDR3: CATSWAPGQPYEQYF; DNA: TGTGCCACCAGCTGGGCGCCGGGACAGCCCTACGAGCAGTACTTC
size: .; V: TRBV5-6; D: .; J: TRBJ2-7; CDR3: CASSLRGYSYEQYF; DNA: TGTGCCAGCAGCTTGAGGGGCTACTCCTACGAGCAGTACTTC
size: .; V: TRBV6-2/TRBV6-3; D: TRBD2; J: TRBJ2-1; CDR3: CASSSKREYRNEQFF; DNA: TGTGCCAGCAGTTCTAAGCGGGAGTATAGGAATGAGCAGTTCTTC
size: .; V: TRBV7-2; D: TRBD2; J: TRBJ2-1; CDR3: CASSAEAGSLPYYNEQFF; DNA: TGTGCCAGCAGTGCAGAAGCGGGATCCCTACCTTATTACAATGAGCAGTTCTTC
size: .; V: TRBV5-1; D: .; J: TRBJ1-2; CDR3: CASSLEVGAASGYTF; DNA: TGCGCCAGCAGCTTGGAGGTTGGGGCCGCGAGTGGCTACACCTTC
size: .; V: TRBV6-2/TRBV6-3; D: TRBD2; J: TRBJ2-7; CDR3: CASSYGTSGTYEQYF; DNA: TGTGCCAGCAGTTACGGGACTAGCGGAACCTACGAGCAGTACTTC
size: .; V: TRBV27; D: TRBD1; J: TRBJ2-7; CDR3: CATEDRQSTYEQYF; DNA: TGTGCCACCGAGGACAGGCAATCTACCTACGAGCAGTACTTC
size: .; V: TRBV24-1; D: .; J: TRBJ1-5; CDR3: CATSDLPFGTGFQPQHF; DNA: TGTGCCACCAGTGATTTGCCGTTCGGGACTGGATTTCAGCCCCAGCATTTT
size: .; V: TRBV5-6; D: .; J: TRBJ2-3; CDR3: CASSSTSQGPDTQYF; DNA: TGTGCCAGCAGCTCGACTAGCCAGGGGCCAGATACGCAGTATTTT
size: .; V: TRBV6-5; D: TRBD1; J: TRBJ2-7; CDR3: CASRRDRGNDEQYF; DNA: TGTGCCAGCAGAAGGGACAGGGGGAACGACGAGCAGTACTTC
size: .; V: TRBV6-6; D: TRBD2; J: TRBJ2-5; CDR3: CASSWTSGTGETQYF; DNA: TGTGCCAGCAGTTGGACTAGCGGGACAGGGGAGACCCAGTACTTC
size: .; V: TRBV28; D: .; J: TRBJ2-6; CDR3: CASSRGPSGANVLTF; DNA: TGTGCCAGCAGCCGCGGCCCCTCTGGGGCCAACGTCCTGACTTTC
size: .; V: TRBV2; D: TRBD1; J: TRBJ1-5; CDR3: CASSEKDRFNQPQHF; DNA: TGTGCCAGCAGTGAAAAGGACAGGTTCAATCAGCCCCAGCATTTT
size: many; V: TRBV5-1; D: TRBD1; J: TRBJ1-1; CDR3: CASSFGTGGAGTEAFF; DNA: TGCGCCAGCAGCTTCGGGACAGGGGGCGCTGGGACTGAAGCTTTCTTT
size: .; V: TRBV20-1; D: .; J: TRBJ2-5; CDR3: CSASTGPGSQYF; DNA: TGCAGTGCTAGTACAGGTCCCGGCAGCCAGTACTTC
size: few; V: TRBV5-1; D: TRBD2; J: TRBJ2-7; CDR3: CASSGTTSATYEQYF; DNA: TGCGCCAGCAGCGGTACGACTAGCGCTACCTACGAGCAGTACTTC
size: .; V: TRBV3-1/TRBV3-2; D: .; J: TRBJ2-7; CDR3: CASSLIGVHEQYF; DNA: TGTGCCAGCAGCCTTATAGGGGTCCACGAGCAGTACTTC
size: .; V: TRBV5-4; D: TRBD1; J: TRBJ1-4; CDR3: CASSLGTGVVEKLFF; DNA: TGTGCCAGCAGCTTGGGTACAGGGGTGGTTGAAAAACTGTTTTTT
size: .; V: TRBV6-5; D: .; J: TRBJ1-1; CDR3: CASSSRGRSNTEAFF; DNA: TGTGCCAGCAGTTCCCGCGGGCGGTCTAACACTGAAGCTTTCTTT